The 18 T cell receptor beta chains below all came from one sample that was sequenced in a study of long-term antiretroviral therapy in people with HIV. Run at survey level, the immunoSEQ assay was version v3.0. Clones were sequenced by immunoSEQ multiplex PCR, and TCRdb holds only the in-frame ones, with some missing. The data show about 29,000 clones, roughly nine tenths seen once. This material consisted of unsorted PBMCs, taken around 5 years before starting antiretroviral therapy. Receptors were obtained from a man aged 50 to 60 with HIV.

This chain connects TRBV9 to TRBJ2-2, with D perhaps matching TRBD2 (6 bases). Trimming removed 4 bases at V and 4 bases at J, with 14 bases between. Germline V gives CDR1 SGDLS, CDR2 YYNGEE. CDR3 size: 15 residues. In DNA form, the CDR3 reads TGTGCCAGCAGCCCGGGCCCAGCGGGCACCGGGGAGCTGTTTTTT. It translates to CASSPGPAGTGELFF.

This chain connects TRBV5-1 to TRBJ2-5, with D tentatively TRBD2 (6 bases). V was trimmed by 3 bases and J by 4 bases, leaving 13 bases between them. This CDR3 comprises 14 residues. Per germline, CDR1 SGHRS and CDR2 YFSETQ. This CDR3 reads CASSSTRGGETQYF. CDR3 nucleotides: TGCGCCAGCAGCTCGACTAGGGGTGGAGAGACCCAGTACTTC. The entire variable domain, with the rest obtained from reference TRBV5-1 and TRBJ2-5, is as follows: KAGVTQTPRYLIKTRGQQVTLSCSPISGHRSVSWYQQTPGQGLQFLFEYFSETQRNKGNFPGRFSGRQFSNSRSEMNVSTLELGDSALYLCASSSTRGGETQYFGPGTRLLVL.

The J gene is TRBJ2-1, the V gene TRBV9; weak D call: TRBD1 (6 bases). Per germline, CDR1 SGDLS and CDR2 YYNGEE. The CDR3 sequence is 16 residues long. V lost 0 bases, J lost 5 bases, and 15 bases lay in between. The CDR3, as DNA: TGTGCCAGCAGCGTAGCTGGGGGCGAGGAGGACAATGAGCAGTTCTTC. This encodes CASSVAGGEEDNEQFF.

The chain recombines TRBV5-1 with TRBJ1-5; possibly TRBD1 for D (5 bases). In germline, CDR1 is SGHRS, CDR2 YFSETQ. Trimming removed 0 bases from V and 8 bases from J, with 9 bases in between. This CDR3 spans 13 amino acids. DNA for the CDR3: TGCGCCAGCAGCTTGGGGGTGGGGGAGCCCCAGCATTTT. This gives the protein CASSLGVGEPQHF.

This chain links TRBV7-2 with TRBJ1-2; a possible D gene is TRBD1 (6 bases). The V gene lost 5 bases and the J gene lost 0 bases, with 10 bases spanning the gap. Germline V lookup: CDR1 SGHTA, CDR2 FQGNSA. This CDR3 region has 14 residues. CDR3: CASSPQGSNYGYTF. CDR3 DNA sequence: TGTGCCAGCAGCCCACAGGGATCTAACTATGGCTACACCTTC.

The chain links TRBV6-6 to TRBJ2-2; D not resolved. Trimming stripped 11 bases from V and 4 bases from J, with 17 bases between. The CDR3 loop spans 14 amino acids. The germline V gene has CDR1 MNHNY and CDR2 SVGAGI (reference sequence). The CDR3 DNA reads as TGTGCCTCACGACGGGCGACGGGCACCGGGGAGCTGTTTTTT. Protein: CASRRATGTGELFF.

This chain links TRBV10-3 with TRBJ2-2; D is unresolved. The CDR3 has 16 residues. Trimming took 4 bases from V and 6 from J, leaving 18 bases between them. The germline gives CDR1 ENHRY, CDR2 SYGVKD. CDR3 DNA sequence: TGTGCCATCAGTGTGGGCAGCTCTTCCGAACCCGGGGAGCTGTTTTTT. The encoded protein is CAISVGSSSEPGELFF.

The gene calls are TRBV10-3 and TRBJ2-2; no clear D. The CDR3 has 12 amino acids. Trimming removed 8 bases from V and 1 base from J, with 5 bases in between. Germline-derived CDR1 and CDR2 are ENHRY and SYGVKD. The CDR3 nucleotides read TGTGCCATCGGGGAGAACACCGGGGAGCTGTTTTTT. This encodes CAIGENTGELFF.

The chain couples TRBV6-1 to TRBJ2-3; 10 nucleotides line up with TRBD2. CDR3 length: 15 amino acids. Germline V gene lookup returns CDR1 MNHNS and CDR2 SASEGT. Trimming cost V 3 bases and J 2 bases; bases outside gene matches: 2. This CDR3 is CASSDSGRYTDTQYF. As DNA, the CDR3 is TGTGCCAGCAGTGATAGCGGGAGGTACACAGATACGCAGTATTTT.

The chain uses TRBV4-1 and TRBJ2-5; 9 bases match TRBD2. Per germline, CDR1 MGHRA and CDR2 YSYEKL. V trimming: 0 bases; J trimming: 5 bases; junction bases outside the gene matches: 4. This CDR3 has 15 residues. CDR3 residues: CASSQDRTSVETQYF. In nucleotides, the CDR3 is TGCGCCAGCAGCCAAGATAGGACTAGCGTCGAGACCCAGTACTTC.

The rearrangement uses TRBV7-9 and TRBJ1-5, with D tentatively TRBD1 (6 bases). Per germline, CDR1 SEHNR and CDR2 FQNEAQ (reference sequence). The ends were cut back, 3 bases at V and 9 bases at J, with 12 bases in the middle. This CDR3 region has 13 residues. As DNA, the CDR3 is TGTGCCAGCAGCTTTGATGGGGGGGCGCCCCAGCATTTT. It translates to CASSFDGGAPQHF.

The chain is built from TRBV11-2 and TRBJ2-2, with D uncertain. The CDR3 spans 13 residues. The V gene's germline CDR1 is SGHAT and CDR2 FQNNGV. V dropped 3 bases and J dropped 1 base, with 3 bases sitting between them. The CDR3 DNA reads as TGTGCCAGCAGCTTGGTGAACACCGGGGAGCTGTTTTTT. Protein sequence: CASSLVNTGELFF.

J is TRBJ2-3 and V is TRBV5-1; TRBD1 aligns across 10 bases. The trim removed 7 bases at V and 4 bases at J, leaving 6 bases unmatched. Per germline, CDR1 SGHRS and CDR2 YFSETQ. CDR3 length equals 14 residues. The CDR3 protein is CASAPGQGSDTQYF. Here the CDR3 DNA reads TGCGCCAGCGCGCCGGGACAGGGGTCAGATACGCAGTATTTT. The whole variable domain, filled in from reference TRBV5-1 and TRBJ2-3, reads KAGVTQTPRYLIKTRGQQVTLSCSPISGHRSVSWYQQTPGQGLQFLFEYFSETQRNKGNFPGRFSGRQFSNSRSEMNVSTLELGDSALYLCASAPGQGSDTQYFGPGTRLTVL.

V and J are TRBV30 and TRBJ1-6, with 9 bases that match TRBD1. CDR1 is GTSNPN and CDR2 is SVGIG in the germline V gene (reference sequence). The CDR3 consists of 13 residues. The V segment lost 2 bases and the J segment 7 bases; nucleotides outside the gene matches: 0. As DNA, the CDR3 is TGTGCCTGGAGTACAGGGGGCAATTCACCCCTCCACTTT. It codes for CAWSTGGNSPLHF.

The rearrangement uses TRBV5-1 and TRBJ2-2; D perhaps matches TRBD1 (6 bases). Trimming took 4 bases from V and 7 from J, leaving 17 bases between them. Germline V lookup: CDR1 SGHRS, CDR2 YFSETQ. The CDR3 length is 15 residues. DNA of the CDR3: TGCGCCAGCAGCCCCCTCCCAGGGGCCGGCGGGGAGCTGTTTTTT. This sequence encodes CASSPLPGAGGELFF.

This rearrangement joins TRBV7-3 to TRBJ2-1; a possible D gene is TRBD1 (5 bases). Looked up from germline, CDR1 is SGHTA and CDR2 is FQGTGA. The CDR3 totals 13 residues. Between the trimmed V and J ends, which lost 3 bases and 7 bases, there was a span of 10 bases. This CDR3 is CASSFDSSNEQFF. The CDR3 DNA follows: TGTGCCAGCAGCTTCGACAGCTCGAATGAGCAGTTCTTC.

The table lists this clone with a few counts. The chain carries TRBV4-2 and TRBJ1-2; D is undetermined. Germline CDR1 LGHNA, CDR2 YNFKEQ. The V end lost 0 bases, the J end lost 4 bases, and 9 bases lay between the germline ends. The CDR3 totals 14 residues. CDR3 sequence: CASSQDLEGYGYTF. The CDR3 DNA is TGTGCCAGCAGCCAAGATTTGGAGGGCTATGGCTACACCTTC.

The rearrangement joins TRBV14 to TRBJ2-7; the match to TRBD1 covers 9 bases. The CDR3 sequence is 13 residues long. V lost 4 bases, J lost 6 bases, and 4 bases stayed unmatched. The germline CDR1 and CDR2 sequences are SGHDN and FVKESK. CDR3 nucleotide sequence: TGTGCCAGCAGCCTACAGGGGGCGGGCGAGCAGTACTTC. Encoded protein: CASSLQGAGEQYF.